The sequence of this TCR beta chain was determined in a study of T cell responses to AZD1222 COVID-19 vaccine. TCRdb keeps only in-frame clones here, not all; method: immunoSEQ multiplex PCR. The repertoire holds 170,000 or so clones, with about nine tenths as singletons. The CDR3 has 16 residues. Trimming removed 0 bases at V and 3 bases at J, with 14 bases between. Germline values: CDR1 LGHNA, CDR2 YSLEER. The chain joins TRBV4-3 to TRBJ1-2; D unresolved. This TCR was recovered from an adult in good health. The sequenced sample was peripheral blood, obtained on day 0 of AZD1222 vaccination. This CDR3 is CASSQDLDGVDYGYTF. The CDR3 nucleotides read TGCGCCAGCAGCCAAGACTTGGACGGGGTGGACTATGGCTACACCTTC.